Presented here are 23 T cell receptor beta chains from one specimen sequenced in a study of blood T cell repertoires in COVID-19. Sequencing was performed with immunoSEQ multiplex PCR; in TCRdb, only in-frame clones are kept and a portion is missing. Found here are 72,000 or so clones, under 90% of them singletons; the top ten hold 15% to 20%. Sample: peripheral blood. These TCRs come from a man between 65 and 79 years old who had recovered from COVID-19.

The chain is built from TRBV7-2 and TRBJ1-1; 7 nucleotides agree with TRBD1. The CDR3 runs to 14 residues. J was trimmed by 7 bases and V by 0 bases; bases with no gene match: 5. Germline lookup yields CDR1 SGHTA and CDR2 FQGNSA. The CDR3 nucleotides read TGTGCCAGCAGCTTAGCGGCAGGGGGTGGTGAAGCTTTCTTT. It specifies CASSLAAGGGEAFF.

The chain has TRBV10-3 and TRBJ2-1; 7 positions agree with TRBD2. From germline, CDR1 is ENHRY and CDR2 SYGVKD. CDR3 length: 14 residues. V lost 7 bases to trimming and J lost 4 bases; unmatched junction nucleotides: 7. For the CDR3, the DNA is TGTGCCATCAAAGGCGGGAGCGGATACAATGAGCAGTTCTTC. Amino acid sequence: CAIKGGSGYNEQFF.

The sample holds a few counts of this clone. V is TRBV7-2 and J is TRBJ2-1; TRBD2 matches 11 bases. The CDR3 runs to 15 residues. CDR1 SGHTA and CDR2 FQGNSA come from the germline V gene. V shed 4 bases and J 3 bases; nucleotides not matched to a gene: 2. In nucleotides, the CDR3 is TGTGCCAGCAGCTCTCTAGCGGGAGGCTACAATGAGCAGTTCTTC. Protein: CASSSLAGGYNEQFF.

This clone has only a few counts. The V and J genes are TRBV21-1 and TRBJ2-1; the D call TRBD1 from the table was never checked on the DNA. TRBV21-1 is an annotated pseudogene. The CDR3 covers 15 residues. The CDR3 nucleotides are TGTGCCAGCAGCAAAGAGGGGACAGGGGCGAGGGAGCAGTTCTTC. It translates to CASSKEGTGAREQFF.

Written as DNA, the CDR3 is TGTGCCAGCAGCAAAACCCGCGACCGTAAAAATGGGCGAGATTGCTATGGCTACACCTTC. Residues: CASSKTRDRKNGRDCYGYTF. The chain is built from TRBV21-1 and TRBJ1-2; the table's D call of TRBD1 was not tested on the DNA. TRBV21-1 is termed a pseudogene. This CDR3 has 20 residues.

This clone was observed once. This chain links TRBV30 with TRBJ1-1; possibly TRBD1 for D (5 bases). The germline V gene encodes CDR1 GTSNPN and CDR2 SVGIG (reference sequence). V was shortened by 5 bases and J by 3 bases, with 13 bases between the two germline ends. The CDR3 extends over 13 amino acids. The CDR3 loop reads CAWETGRDTEAFF. CDR3 DNA: TGTGCCTGGGAAACAGGTAGGGACACTGAAGCTTTCTTT.

The chain employs TRBV28 and TRBJ2-3, with 7 bases lining up with TRBD2. CDR3 size: 16 residues. The germline gives CDR1 MDHEN, CDR2 SYDVKM. The trim removed 4 bases at V and 0 bases at J, leaving 7 bases unmatched. CDR3 residues: CASSSPTSVSTDTQYF. CDR3 in DNA: TGTGCCAGCAGTTCACCTACTAGCGTTAGCACAGATACGCAGTATTTT.

The V gene is TRBV5-1, the J gene TRBJ1-1, with 8 bases that match TRBD1. The germline gives CDR1 SGHRS, CDR2 YFSETQ. This CDR3 contains 15 residues. The trim removed 3 bases at V and 2 bases at J, leaving 6 bases unmatched. This CDR3 reads CASSSRTGRNTEAFF. The CDR3 nucleotides read TGCGCCAGCAGCTCGCGGACAGGGAGAAACACTGAAGCTTTCTTT.

The V call is TRBV19, the J call TRBJ2-5; D might be TRBD1 (6 bases). The germline V and J ends were trimmed by 6 bases and 1 base, with 12 bases remaining between them. CDR3 length equals 14 residues. Germline lookup yields CDR1 LNHDA and CDR2 SQIVND (reference sequence). The CDR3, as DNA: TGTGCCAGTAGACCGACAGGAGCCCAAGAGACCCAGTACTTC. Translation: CASRPTGAQETQYF.

The chain employs TRBV5-4 and TRBJ2-2; 9 positions match TRBD1. Germline CDR1 reads SGHNT; CDR2 reads YYREEE (reference sequence). J gave up 6 bases and V 4 bases, and 7 bases lay outside the gene matches. The CDR3 consists of 15 residues. The CDR3 protein is CASSQGTGSAGELFF. The CDR3 DNA follows: TGTGCCAGCAGCCAAGGGACAGGGAGCGCCGGGGAGCTGTTTTTT.

J is TRBJ1-5 and V is TRBV18; TRBD1 agrees at 7 bases. CDR3 size: 14 residues. Germline lookup yields CDR1 KGHSH and CDR2 LQKENI. Trimming took 5 bases from V and 5 from J; bases not matched to a gene: 6. The CDR3 DNA reads as TGTGCCAGCTCATTACAGGGGAAGGATCAGCCCCAGCATTTT. This sequence encodes CASSLQGKDQPQHF.

The genes are TRBV30 and TRBJ2-7; TRBD1 aligns across 7 bases. The CDR3 loop spans 17 amino acids. J was trimmed by 1 base and V by 0 bases; bases with no gene match: 12. Germline CDR1 GTSNPN, CDR2 SVGIG (reference sequence). The CDR3 DNA follows: TGTGCCTGGAGTGTATATGGGGACAGATATTTTTCCTACGAGCAGTACTTC. Protein product: CAWSVYGDRYFSYEQYF.

This clone was detected a few times. The rearrangement links TRBV3-1 (or the pseudogene TRBV3-2) to TRBJ2-7; TRBD1 is a possible D gene (6 bases). The length of the CDR3 is 12 residues. Trimming removed 2 bases at V and 12 bases at J, with 14 bases between. The germline V gene has CDR1 LGHDT and CDR2 YNNKEL (reference sequence). The CDR3 DNA reads TGTGCCAGCAGCCAAAGAACACAGGGCCCGTACTTC. Its translation: CASSQRTQGPYF.

V is TRBV19 and J is TRBJ2-1, with D maybe TRBD1 (5 bases). Germline V CDR1 and CDR2: LNHDA, SQIVND (reference sequence). Trimming removed 2 bases from V and 9 bases from J, with 11 bases in between. The CDR3 contains 13 residues. In nucleotides, the CDR3 is TGTGCCAGTAGTATACAGGCAGGGTTTGAGCAGTTCTTC. Its translation is CASSIQAGFEQFF.

This chain connects TRBV6-5 to TRBJ2-7; D possibly corresponds to TRBD1 (6 bases). This CDR3 comprises 12 residues. CDR1 and CDR2 (germline): MNHEY, SVGAGI. The V end lost 8 bases, the J end lost 6 bases, and 14 bases lay between the germline ends. CDR3 loop: CASRDTGSEQYF. The CDR3 coding sequence is TGTGCCAGCCGGGACACTGGTAGCGAGCAGTACTTC.

The V call is TRBV28, the J call TRBJ2-7, with TRBD1 as a possible D gene (6 bases). CDR1 is MDHEN and CDR2 is SYDVKM in the germline V gene. V lost 2 bases to trimming and J lost 5 bases, with 13 bases between them. This CDR3 has 14 residues. CDR3 sequence reads: CASSLGGATHEQYF. In DNA, the CDR3 is TGTGCCAGCAGTTTAGGGGGCGCCACCCACGAGCAGTACTTC.

This clone was seen only a few times. This chain connects TRBV7-2 to TRBJ2-7; 12 nucleotides match TRBD2. Germline CDR1 and CDR2: SGHTA and FQGNSA. There are 17 residues in the CDR3. Losses at the gene ends were 4 bases for V and 7 bases for J; bases not matched to a gene: 14. The CDR3 region is CASSSGLAGPPRREQYF. CDR3 DNA: TGTGCCAGCAGCTCGGGACTAGCGGGTCCTCCTAGGAGAGAGCAGTACTTC.

This clone occurred a few times. This rearrangement joins TRBV7-8 to TRBJ1-2; weak D call: TRBD1 (6 bases). V lost 5 bases and J 2 bases, leaving 9 bases between the germline ends. The CDR3 extends over 13 amino acids. Germline CDR1 and CDR2: SGHVS and FQNEAQ. DNA of the CDR3: TGTGCCAGCAGCCACAGGGAGAACTATGGCTACACCTTC. Its translation: CASSHRENYGYTF.

This chain joins TRBV6-5 and TRBJ1-2; possibly TRBD1 for D (5 bases). Per germline, CDR1 MNHEY and CDR2 SVGAGI. V was pared by 6 bases and J by 8 bases, with 19 bases between. This CDR3 has 14 residues. The CDR3 protein is CASRSFQGGGGYTF. The CDR3, as DNA: TGTGCCAGCAGAAGTTTCCAGGGAGGCGGGGGCTACACCTTC.

The chain recombines TRBV7-9 with TRBJ2-5, with a possible D match to TRBD2 (6 bases). Germline V gene lookup returns CDR1 SEHNR and CDR2 FQNEAQ (reference sequence). The CDR3 runs to 14 residues. V was cut by 4 bases and J by 2 bases, with 11 bases left in between. The CDR3 protein is CASSYGGGQETQYF. In DNA, the CDR3 is TGTGCCAGCAGCTACGGTGGGGGGCAAGAGACCCAGTACTTC.

The CDR3 loop reads CASSSLAGGYEKLFF. The CDR3 bases are TGTGCCAGCAGTTCGTTGGCAGGGGGCTATGAAAAACTGTTTTTT. The J gene is TRBJ1-4, the V gene TRBV28; 8 bases map to TRBD1. CDR3 size: 15 residues. Germline V gene lookup returns CDR1 MDHEN and CDR2 SYDVKM. Trimming at V came to 4 bases and at J to 6 bases, leaving 7 bases not matched to a gene.

This clone was observed many times. This chain connects TRBV24-1 to TRBJ2-5; TRBD1 agrees at 9 bases. Germline assignment: CDR1 KGHDR and CDR2 SFDVKD. V shed 2 bases and J 7 bases; nucleotides not matched to a gene: 13. The CDR3 spans 17 residues. The CDR3 protein is CATSDWGDRDSPGTQYF. The CDR3 DNA is TGTGCCACCAGTGATTGGGGGGACAGGGACAGCCCTGGGACCCAGTACTTC.

This chain links TRBV24-1 with TRBJ2-1; 8 bases are shared with TRBD2. J gave up 9 bases and V 1 base, and 10 bases lay outside the gene matches. This CDR3 is 16 amino acids long. Germline assignment: CDR1 KGHDR and CDR2 SFDVKD. Here the CDR3 reads CATSDLGRGRQGEQFF. CDR3 in DNA: TGTGCCACCAGTGATTTAGGGCGCGGGAGGCAGGGTGAGCAGTTCTTC.